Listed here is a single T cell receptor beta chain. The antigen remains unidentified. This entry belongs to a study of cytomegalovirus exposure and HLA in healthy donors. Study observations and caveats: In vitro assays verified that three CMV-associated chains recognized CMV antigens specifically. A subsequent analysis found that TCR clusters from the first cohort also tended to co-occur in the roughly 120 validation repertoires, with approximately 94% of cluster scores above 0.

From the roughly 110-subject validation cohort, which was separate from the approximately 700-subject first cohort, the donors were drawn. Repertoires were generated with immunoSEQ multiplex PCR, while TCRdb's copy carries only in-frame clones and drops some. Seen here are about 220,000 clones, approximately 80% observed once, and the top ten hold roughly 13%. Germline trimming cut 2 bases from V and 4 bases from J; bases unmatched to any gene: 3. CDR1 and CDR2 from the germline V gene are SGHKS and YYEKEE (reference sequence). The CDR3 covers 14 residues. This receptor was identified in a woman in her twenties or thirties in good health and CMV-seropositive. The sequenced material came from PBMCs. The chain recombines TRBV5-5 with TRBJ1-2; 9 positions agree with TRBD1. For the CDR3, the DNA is TGTGCCAGCAGCTTTAGGACAGGGGCCTATGGCTACACCTTC. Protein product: CASSFRTGAYGYTF.